This T cell receptor (beta chain) was sequenced during a study of tumor-infiltrating lymphocytes in primary liver carcinoma. Study-level information: Enrolled patients were male and female, aged 30 to 69 years. Study-wide results and limits: Compared with tumor region pairs, tumor-adjacent and tumor-blood pairs overlapped less. Tumor specimens were characterized by a significantly higher top-250-clone fraction than blood (p = 0.039).

As for this clonotype: Its specificity is not known. Compared with germline, one end of the junction differs, possibly owing to a read error.

From 450 to 600 ng total RNA, TCR beta cDNA was generated with a primer in the constant region. Employing slightly modified ARM-PCR, three nested multiplex PCR rounds were run, and these gave rise to the TCR beta libraries. A C-beta reverse primer and TRBV1-TRBV30 forward primers served in each of the first two PCR rounds, at approximately 10 cycles apiece. TCRdb reprocessed the multiplex PCR reads via MiXCR and lists one record per CDR3 protein. The table has 95,000 to 150,000 distinct CDR3 sequences, around 60% seen once. CDR1 is MDHEN and CDR2 is SYDVKM in the germline V gene. The CDR3 is 12 amino acids. Bulk tissue was left unsorted, and RNA and DNA were co-extracted from about 20-30 mg of it. Patients had chronic HBV infection and were treatment-naive.

The chain employs TRBV28 and TRBJ2-7; D is perhaps TRBD1 (6 bases). Sequencing was carried out using liver tumor tissue from sampling region 1. Described subset: tumor region T1, superior pole. This sequence was found in a woman in her sixties or seventies with primary liver carcinoma and hepatitis B virus infection. CDR3 DNA: TGTGCCAGCAGCCTCAGGGGCTACGAGCAATACTTC. Protein sequence: CASSLRGYEQYF.